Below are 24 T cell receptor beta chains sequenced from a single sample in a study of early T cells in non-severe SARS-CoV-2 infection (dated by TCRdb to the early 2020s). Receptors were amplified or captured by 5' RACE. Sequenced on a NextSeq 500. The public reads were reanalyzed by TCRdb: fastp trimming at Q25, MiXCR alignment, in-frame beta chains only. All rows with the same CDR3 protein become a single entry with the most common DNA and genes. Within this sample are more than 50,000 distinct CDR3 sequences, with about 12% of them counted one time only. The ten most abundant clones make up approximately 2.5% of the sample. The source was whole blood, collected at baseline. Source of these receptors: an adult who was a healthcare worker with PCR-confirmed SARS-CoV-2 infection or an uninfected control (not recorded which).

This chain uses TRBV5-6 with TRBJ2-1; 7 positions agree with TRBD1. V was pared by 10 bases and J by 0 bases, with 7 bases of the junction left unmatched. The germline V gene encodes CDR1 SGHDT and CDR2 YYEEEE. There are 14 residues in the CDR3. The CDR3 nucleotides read TGTGCCTACTCTGGACAGGTCTCCTACAATGAGCAGTTCTTC. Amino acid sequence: CAYSGQVSYNEQFF.

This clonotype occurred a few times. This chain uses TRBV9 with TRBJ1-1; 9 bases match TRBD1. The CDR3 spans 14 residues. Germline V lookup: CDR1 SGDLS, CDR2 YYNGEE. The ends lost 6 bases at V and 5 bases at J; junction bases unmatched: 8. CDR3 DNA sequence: TGTGCCAGCACACAGGGGGCCGTCGGGACTGAAGCTTTCTTT. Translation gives CASTQGAVGTEAFF.

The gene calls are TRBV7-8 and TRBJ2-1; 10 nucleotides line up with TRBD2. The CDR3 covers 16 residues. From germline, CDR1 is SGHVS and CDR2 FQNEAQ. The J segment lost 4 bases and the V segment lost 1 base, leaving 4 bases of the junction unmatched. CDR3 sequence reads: CASSLVQAGGYNEQFF. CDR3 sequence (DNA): TGTGCCAGCAGCTTAGTGCAAGCGGGAGGGTACAATGAGCAGTTCTTC.

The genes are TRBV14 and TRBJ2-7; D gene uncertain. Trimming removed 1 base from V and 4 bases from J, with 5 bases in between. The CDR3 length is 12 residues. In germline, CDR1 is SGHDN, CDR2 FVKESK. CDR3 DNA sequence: TGTGCCAGCAGCCAAGGGCTTTACGAGCAGTACTTC. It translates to CASSQGLYEQYF.

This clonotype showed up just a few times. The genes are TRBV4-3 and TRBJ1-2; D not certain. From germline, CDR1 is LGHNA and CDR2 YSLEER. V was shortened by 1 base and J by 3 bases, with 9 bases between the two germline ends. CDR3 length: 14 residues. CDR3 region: CASSQGRADYGYTF. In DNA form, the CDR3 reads TGCGCCAGCAGCCAAGGTCGGGCAGACTATGGCTACACCTTC.

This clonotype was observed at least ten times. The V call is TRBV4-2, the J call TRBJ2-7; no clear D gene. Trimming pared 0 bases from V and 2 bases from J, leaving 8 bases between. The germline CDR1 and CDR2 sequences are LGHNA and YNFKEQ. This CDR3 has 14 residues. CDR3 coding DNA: TGTGCCAGCAGCCAAGATCACCCAACCTACGAGCAGTACTTC. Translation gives CASSQDHPTYEQYF.

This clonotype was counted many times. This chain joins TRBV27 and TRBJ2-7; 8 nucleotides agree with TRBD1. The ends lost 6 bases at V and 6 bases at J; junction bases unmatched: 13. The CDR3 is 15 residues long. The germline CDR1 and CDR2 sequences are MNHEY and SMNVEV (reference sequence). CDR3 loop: CASRDGQGHEGEQYF. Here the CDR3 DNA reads TGTGCCAGCAGAGACGGACAGGGACACGAGGGCGAGCAGTACTTC.

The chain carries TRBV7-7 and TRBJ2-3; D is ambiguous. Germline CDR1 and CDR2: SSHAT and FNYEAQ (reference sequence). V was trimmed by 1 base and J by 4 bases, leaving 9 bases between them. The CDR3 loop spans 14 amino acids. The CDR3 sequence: CASSLGVNSDTQYF. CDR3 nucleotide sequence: TGTGCCAGCAGCTTAGGGGTAAACTCAGATACGCAGTATTTT.

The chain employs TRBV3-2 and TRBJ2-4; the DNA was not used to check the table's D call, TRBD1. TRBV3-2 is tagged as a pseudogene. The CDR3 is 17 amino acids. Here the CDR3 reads CASSQENQPGTKNIQYF. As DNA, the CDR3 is TGTGCCAGCAGCCAAGAAAACCAGCCGGGAACCAAAAACATTCAGTACTTC.

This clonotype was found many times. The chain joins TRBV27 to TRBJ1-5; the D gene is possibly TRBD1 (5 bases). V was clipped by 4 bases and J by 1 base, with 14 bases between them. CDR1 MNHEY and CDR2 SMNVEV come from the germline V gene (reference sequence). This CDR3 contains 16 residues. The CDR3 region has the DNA TGTGCCAGCAGTTCACGGCAGGGTGTCAGCAATCAGCCCCAGCATTTT. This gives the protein CASSSRQGVSNQPQHF.

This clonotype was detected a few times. The CDR3 is CASSFPGTEKKLFF. In DNA, the CDR3 is TGTGCCAGCAGCTTCCCCGGGACAGAGAAAAAACTGTTTTTT. V usage is TRBV5-5 and J usage is TRBJ1-4; 7 bases are a match to TRBD1. The germline V gene has CDR1 SGHKS and CDR2 YYEKEE (reference sequence). The J segment lost 9 bases and the V segment lost 2 bases, leaving 7 bases of the junction unmatched. CDR3 size: 14 residues.

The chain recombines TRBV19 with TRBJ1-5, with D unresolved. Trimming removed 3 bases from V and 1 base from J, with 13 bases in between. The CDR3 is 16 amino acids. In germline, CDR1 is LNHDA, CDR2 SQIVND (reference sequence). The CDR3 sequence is CASSIGRVRSNQPQHF. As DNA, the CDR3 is TGTGCCAGTAGTATTGGGAGGGTACGGAGCAATCAGCCCCAGCATTTT. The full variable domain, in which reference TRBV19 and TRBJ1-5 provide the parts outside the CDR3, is DGGITQSPKYLFRKEGQNVTLSCEQNLNHDAMYWYRQDPGQGLRLIYYSQIVNDFQKGDIAEGYSVSREKKESFPLTVTSAQKNPTAFYLCASSIGRVRSNQPQHFGDGTRLSIL.

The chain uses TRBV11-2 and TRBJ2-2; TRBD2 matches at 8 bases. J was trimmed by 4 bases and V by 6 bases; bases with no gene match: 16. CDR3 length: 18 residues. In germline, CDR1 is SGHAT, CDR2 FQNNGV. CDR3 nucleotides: TGTGCCAGCAGGCCGATTGGCGGGAGGACTTGGGCCACCGGGGAGCTGTTTTTT. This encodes CASRPIGGRTWATGELFF.

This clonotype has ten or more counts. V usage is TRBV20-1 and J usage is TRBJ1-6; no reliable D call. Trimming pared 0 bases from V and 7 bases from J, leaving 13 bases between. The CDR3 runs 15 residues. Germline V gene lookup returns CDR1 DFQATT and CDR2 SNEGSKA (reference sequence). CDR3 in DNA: TGCAGTGCTAGAGATCGAGGGTTAAGGAATTCACCCCTCCACTTT. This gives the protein CSARDRGLRNSPLHF.

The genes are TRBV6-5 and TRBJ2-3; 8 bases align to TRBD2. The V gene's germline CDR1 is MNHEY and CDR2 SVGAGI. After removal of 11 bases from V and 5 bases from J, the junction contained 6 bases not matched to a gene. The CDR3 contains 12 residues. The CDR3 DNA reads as TGTGCCCAAAGCCTAGCGGGAGATACGCAGTATTTT. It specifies CAQSLAGDTQYF.

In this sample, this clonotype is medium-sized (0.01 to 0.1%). The CDR3 sequence is CASSRTGDSTGELFF. CDR3 nucleotides: TGTGCCAGTAGTAGGACAGGGGACTCCACCGGGGAGCTGTTTTTT. The V gene is TRBV19, the J gene TRBJ2-2; 9 bases are shared with TRBD1. The germline CDR1 and CDR2 sequences are LNHDA and SQIVND (reference sequence). CDR3 length: 15 residues. V shed 4 bases, J shed 4 bases, and the junction held 4 bases outside the gene matches.

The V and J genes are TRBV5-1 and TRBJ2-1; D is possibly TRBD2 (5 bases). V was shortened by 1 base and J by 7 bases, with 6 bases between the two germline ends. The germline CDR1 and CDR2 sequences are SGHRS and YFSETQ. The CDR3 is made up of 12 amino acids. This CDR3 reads CASSLQRNEQFF. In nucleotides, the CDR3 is TGCGCCAGCAGCTTGCAGCGGAATGAGCAGTTCTTC.

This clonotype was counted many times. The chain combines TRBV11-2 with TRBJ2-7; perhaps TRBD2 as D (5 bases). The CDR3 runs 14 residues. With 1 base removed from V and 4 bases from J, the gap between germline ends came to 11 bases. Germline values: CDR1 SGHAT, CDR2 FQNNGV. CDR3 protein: CASSLGGSSYEQYF. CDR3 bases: TGTGCCAGCAGCTTAGGTGGGAGTAGTTACGAGCAGTACTTC.

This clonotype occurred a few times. Here the CDR3 DNA reads TGTGCCAGCAGTGATTCCGTCACCGGGGAGCTGTTTTTT. This gives the protein CASSDSVTGELFF. V gene TRBV6-4 combines with J gene TRBJ2-2, with D uncertain. The CDR3 length is 13 residues. The germline V gene encodes CDR1 MRHNA and CDR2 SNTAGT. Trimming removed 3 bases at V and 4 bases at J, with 6 bases between.

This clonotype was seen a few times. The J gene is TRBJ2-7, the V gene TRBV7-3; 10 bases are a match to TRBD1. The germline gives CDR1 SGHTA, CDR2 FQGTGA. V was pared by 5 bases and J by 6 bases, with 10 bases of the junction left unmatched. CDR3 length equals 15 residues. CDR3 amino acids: CASSVRDRGDREQYF. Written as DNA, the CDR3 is TGTGCCAGCAGCGTCCGGGACAGGGGTGACCGCGAGCAGTACTTC. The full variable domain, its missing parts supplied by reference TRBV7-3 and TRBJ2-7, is GAGVSQTPSNKVTEKGKYVELRCDPISGHTALYWYRQSLGQGPEFLIYFQGTGAADDSGLPNDRFFAVRPEGSVSTLKIQRTERGDSAVYLCASSVRDRGDREQYFGPGTRLTVT.

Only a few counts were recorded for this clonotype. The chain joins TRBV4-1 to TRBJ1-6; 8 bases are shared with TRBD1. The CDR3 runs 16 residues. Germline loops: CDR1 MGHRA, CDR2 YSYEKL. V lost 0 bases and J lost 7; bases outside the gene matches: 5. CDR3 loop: CASSQEKDRVNSPLHF. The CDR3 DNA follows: TGCGCCAGCAGCCAAGAGAAGGACAGGGTAAATTCACCCCTCCACTTT.

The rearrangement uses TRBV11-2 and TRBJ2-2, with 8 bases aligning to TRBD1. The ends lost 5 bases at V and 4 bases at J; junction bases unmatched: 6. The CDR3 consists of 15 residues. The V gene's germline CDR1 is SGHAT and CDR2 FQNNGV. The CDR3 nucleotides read TGTGCCAGCAGCGGGCGGACAGGGCGCACCGGGGAGCTGTTTTTT. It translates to CASSGRTGRTGELFF.

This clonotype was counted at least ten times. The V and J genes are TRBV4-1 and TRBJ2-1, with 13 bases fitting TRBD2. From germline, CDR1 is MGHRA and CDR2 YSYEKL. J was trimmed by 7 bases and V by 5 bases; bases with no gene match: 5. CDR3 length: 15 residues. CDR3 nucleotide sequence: TGCGCCAGCAGCTCCGGACTAGCGGGAGAAAATGAGCAGTTCTTC. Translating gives CASSSGLAGENEQFF.

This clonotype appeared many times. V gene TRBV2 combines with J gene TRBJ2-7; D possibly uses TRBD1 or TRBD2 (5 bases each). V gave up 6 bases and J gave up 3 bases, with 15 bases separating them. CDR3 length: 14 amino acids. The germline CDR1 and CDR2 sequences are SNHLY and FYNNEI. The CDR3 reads CASRDPGRDYEQYF. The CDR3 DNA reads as TGTGCCAGCAGGGATCCGGGACGGGACTACGAGCAGTACTTC.